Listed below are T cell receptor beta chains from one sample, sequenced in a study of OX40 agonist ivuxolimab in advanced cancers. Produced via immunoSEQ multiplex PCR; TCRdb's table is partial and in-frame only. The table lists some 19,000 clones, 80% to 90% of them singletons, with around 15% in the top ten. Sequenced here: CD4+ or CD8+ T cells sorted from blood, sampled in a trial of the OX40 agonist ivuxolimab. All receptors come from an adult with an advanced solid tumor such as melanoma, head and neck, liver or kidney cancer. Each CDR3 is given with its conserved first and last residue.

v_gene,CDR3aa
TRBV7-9,CASSLLDTSPNTGELFF
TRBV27,CASRVSLSAGMGNEQFF
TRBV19,CASSMPTTGGGYTQYF
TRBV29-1,CSVVENTEAFF
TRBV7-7,CASSLGPGPVTEAFF
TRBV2,CASSEGGRRNNYGYTF
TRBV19,CASSSRTGGSYEQYF
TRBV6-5,CASSSFPVPNEKLFF
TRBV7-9,CASSSQSAGLGNQPQHF
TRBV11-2,CASSLQTSYEQYF
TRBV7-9,CASSLGLPAGANVLTF
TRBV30,CAWSLGREQYF
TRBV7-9,CASSLVKMGPNTGELFF
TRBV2,CASRGTSGGTDTQYF
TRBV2,CASSEDGNEQYF
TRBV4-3,CASSQDRDRPGYEQYF
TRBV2,CASSETSGGGETQYF
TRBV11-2,CASSLEGQGRETQYF
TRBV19,CASSIGAGAQETQYF
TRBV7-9,CASSLPGTSENKETQYF
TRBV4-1,CASSQDPSGGAETQYF
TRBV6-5,CASSYSAGEYTGELFF
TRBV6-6,CASSRDREDNEQFF
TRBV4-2,CASSQLGDRGYTF
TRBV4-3,CASSQEWGARDQPQHF
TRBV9,CASSESGGGLPYGYTF
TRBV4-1,CASSQARLADSGYEQYF
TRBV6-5,CASSYGTASGYTF
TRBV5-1,CASSLERGRLSDTQYF
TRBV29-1,CSVEAPGGADTQYF
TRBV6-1,CASRPRVSYEQYF
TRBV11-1,CASSFGGGETYEQYF
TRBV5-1,CASSRPNLLPGTDTQYF
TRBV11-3,CASSPSGSYYTGELFF
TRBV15,CATSPGRETQYF
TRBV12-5,CASGLWDTEAFF
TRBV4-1,CASSQETTSGVLNEQFF
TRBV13,CASSRGGDGYTF
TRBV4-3,CASSSRQGAIGEKLFF
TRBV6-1,CASSEGAGGHTDTQYF